This T cell receptor beta chain was captured in a study of blood T cell repertoires in COVID-19. The germline CDR1 and CDR2 sequences are SGHRS and YFSETQ. The junction had 5 bases not matched to a gene; V was cut back by 3 bases and J by 4 bases. The CDR3 runs 15 residues. The protocol was immunoSEQ multiplex PCR, while the TCRdb copy is restricted to in-frame clones and leaves out a portion. The sample yields roughly 190,000 clones, 86% seen once. The clonotype originates from a man between 65 and 79 years old with acute or convalescent COVID-19. Sequenced: peripheral blood. The chain employs TRBV5-1 and TRBJ2-7; 12 bases line up with TRBD1. The CDR3 loop reads CASSWGTGGDYEQYF. In DNA, the CDR3 is TGCGCCAGCAGCTGGGGGACAGGGGGCGATTACGAGCAGTACTTC.